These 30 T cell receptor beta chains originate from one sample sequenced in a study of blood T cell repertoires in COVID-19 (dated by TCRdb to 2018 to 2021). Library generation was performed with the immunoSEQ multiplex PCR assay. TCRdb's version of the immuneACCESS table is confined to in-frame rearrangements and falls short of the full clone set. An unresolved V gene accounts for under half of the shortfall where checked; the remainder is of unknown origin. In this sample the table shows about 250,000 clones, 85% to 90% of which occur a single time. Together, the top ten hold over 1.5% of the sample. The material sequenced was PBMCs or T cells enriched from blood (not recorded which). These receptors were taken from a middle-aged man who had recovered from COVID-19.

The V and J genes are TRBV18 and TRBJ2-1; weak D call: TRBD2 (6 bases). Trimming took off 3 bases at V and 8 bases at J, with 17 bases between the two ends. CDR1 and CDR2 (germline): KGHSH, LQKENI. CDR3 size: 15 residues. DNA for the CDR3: TGTGCCAGCTCACCCATCTCGGGAGCTAAAGATGAGCAGTTCTTC. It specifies CASSPISGAKDEQFF. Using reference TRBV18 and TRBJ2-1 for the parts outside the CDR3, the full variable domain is NAGVMQNPRHLVRRRGQEARLRCSPMKGHSHVYWYRQLPEEGLKFMVYLQKENIIDESGMPKERFSAEFPKEGPSILRIQQVVRGDSAAYFCASSPISGAKDEQFFGPGTRLTVL.

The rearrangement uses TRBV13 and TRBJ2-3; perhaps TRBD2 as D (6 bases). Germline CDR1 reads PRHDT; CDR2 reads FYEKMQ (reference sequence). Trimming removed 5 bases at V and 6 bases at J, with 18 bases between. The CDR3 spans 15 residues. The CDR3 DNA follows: TGTGCCAGCAGCCTAAGGGAGGAGGGGTATGATACGCAGTATTTT. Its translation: CASSLREEGYDTQYF.

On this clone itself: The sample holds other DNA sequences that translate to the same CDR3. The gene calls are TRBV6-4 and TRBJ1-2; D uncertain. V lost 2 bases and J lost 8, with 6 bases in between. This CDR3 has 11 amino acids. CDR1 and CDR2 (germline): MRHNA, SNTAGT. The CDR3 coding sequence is TGTGCCAGCAGTGACGGGAGGGGCTACACCTTC. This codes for CASSDGRGYTF.

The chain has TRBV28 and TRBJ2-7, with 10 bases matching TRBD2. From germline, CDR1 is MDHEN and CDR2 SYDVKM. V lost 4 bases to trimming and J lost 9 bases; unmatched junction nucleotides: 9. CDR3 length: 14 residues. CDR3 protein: CASSSQREGHGQYF. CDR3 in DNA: TGTGCCAGCAGTTCGCAGCGGGAGGGCCACGGGCAGTACTTC. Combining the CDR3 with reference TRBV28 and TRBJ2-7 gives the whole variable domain DVKVTQSSRYLVKRTGEKVFLECVQDMDHENMFWYRQDPGLGLRLIYFSYDVKMKEKGDIPEGYSVSREKKERFSLILESASTNQTSMYLCASSSQREGHGQYFGPGTRLTVT.

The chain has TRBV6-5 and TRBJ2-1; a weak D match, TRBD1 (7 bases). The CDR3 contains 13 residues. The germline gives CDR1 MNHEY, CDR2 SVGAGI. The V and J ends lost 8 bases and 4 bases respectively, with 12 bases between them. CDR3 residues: CASRPGGYNEQFF. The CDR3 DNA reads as TGTGCCAGCCGGCCAGGGGGGTACAATGAGCAGTTCTTC.

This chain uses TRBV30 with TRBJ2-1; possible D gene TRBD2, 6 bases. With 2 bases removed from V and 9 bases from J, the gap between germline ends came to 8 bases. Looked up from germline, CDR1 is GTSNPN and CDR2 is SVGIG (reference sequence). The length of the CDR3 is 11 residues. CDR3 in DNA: TGTGCCTGGAGTAGGAGGGTTGAGCAGTTCTTC. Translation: CAWSRRVEQFF.

The CDR3 coding sequence is TGCGCCAGCAGCCAAGAAGATCGGGGGGATACAGATACGCAGTATTTT. Protein sequence: CASSQEDRGDTDTQYF. V usage is TRBV4-3 and J usage is TRBJ2-3; 7 bases are a match to TRBD2. Trimming cost V 0 bases and J 3 bases; bases outside gene matches: 6. Germline V gives CDR1 LGHNA, CDR2 YSLEER. The CDR3 length is 16 residues.

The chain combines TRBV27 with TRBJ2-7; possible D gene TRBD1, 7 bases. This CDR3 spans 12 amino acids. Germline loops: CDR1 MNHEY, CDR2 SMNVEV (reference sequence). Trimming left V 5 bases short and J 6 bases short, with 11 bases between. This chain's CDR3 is CASSIRGAEQYF. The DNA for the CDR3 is TGTGCCAGCAGTATCAGGGGGGCCGAGCAGTACTTC.

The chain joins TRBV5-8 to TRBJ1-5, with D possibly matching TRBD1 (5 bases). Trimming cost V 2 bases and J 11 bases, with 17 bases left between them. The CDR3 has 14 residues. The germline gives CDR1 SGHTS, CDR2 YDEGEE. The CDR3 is CASSLRGPGGAQHF. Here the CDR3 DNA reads TGTGCCAGCAGCTTACGAGGACCCGGAGGGGCCCAGCATTTT.

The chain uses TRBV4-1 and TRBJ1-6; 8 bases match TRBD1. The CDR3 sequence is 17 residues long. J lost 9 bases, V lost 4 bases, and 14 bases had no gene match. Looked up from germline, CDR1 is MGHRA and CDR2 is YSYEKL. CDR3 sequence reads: CASSLHLGTGSFSPLHF. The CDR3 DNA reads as TGCGCCAGCAGCCTACACCTGGGGACAGGCTCGTTTTCACCCCTCCACTTT.

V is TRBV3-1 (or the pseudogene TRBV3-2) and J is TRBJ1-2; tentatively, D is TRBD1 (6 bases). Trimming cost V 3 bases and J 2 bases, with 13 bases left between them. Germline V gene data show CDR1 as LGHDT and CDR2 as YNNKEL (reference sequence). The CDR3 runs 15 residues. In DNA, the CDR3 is TGTGCCAGCAGCCACAGCGGGGACATCAACTATGGCTACACCTTC. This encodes CASSHSGDINYGYTF.

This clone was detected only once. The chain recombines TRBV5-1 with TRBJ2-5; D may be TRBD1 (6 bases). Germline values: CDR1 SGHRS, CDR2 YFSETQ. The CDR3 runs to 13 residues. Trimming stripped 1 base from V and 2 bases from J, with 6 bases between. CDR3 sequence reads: CASSLQGQETQYF. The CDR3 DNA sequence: TGCGCCAGCAGCTTGCAGGGGCAAGAGACCCAGTACTTC.

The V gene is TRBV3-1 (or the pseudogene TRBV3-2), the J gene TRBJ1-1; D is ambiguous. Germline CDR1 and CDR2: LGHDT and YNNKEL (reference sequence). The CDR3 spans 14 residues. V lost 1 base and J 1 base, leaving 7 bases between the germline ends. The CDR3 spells CASSQGPGNTEAFF. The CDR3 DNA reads TGTGCCAGCAGCCAAGGACCAGGGAACACTGAAGCTTTCTTT.

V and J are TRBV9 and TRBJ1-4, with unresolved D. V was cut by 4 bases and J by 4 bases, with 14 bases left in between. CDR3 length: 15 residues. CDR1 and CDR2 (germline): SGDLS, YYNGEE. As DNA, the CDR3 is TGTGCCAGCAGCCCCAGGACGGGAGTTAATGAAAAACTGTTTTTT. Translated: CASSPRTGVNEKLFF.

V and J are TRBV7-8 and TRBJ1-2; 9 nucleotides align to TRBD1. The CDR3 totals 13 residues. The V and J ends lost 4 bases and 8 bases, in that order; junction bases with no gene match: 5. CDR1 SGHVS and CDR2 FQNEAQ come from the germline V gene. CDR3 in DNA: TGTGCCAGCAGCTCAGGGACAGGGATAGGCTACACCTTC. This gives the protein CASSSGTGIGYTF.

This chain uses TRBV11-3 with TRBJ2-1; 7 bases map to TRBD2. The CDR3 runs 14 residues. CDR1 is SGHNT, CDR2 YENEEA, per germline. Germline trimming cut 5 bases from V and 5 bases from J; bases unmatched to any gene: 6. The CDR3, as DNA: TGTGCCAGCAGCCCACGGACTAGTAACAATGAGCAGTTCTTC. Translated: CASSPRTSNNEQFF.

CDR3 amino acids: CASSSLGQNTEAFF. CDR3 sequence (DNA): TGTGCCAGCAGTTCGTTGGGACAGAACACTGAAGCTTTCTTT. This chain connects TRBV27 to TRBJ1-1; D is possibly TRBD1 (6 bases). CDR3 length: 14 amino acids. The germline V gene encodes CDR1 MNHEY and CDR2 SMNVEV (reference sequence). The germline V and J ends were trimmed by 4 bases and 1 base, with 10 bases remaining between them.

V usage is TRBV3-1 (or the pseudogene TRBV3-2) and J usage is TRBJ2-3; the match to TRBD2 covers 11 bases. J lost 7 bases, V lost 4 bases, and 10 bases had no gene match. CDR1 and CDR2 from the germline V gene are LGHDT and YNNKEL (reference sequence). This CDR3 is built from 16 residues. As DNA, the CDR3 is TGTGCCAGCAGCCTACCTACTAGCGGGGGCAGTTATACGCAGTATTTT. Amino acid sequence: CASSLPTSGGSYTQYF.

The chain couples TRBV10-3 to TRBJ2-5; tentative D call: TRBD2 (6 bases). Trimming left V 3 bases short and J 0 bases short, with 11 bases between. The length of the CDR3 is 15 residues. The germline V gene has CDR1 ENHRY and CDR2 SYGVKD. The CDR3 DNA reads TGTGCCATCAGTGAAAGGGACTGGAACCAAGAGACCCAGTACTTC. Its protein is CAISERDWNQETQYF.

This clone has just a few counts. DNA for the CDR3: TGTGCCAGCAGTTTGAGGGTTTCGGCCGAGCAGTACTTC. Translating it yields CASSLRVSAEQYF. The chain combines TRBV27 with TRBJ2-7; D possibly corresponds to TRBD2 (5 bases). This CDR3 has 13 amino acids. Between the trimmed V and J ends, which lost 3 bases and 6 bases, there was a span of 12 bases. Germline V lookup: CDR1 MNHEY, CDR2 SMNVEV (reference sequence).

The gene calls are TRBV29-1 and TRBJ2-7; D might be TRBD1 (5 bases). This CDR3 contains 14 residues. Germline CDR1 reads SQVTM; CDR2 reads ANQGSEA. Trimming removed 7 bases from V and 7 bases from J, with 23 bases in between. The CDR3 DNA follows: TGCAGCGCCGAAACTCGTAGGGGAAGGGGAGAGCAGTACTTC. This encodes CSAETRRGRGEQYF.

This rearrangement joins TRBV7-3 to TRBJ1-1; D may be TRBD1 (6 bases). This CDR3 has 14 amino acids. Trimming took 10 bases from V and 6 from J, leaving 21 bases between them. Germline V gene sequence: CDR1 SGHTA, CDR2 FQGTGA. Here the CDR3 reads CATCRDTDAPEAFF. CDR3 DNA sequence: TGTGCCACCTGCCGGGACACTGACGCACCTGAAGCTTTCTTT.

CDR3 protein: CASSWEGTGKYEKLFF. DNA for the CDR3: TGTGCCAGCAGTTGGGAAGGGACAGGGAAGTATGAAAAACTGTTTTTT. The chain employs TRBV27 and TRBJ1-4; 9 bases line up with TRBD1. The CDR3 contains 16 residues. V was clipped by 4 bases and J by 6 bases; unmatched bases: 9. Germline CDR1 is MNHEY and CDR2 is SMNVEV (reference sequence).

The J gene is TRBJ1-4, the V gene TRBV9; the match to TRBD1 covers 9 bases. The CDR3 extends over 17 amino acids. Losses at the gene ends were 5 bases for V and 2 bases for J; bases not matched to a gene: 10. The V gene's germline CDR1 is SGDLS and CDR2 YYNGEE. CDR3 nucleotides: TGTGCCAGCAGTCGATTCAGGGGGACAGGGACTAATGAAAAACTGTTTTTT. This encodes CASSRFRGTGTNEKLFF.

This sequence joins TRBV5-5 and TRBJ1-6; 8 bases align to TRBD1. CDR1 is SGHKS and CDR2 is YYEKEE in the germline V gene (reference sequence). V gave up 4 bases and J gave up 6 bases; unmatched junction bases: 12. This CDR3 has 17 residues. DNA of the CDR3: TGTGCCAGCAGCCTAGAGAGGACAGGGCTCCGTAATTCACCCCTCCACTTT. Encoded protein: CASSLERTGLRNSPLHF.

The CDR3 DNA is TGCGCCAGCAGCCAGGGAGTCTCGAATTTGAACACTGAAGCTTTCTTT. It yields the protein CASSQGVSNLNTEAFF. The chain recombines TRBV4-1 with TRBJ1-1; the D is unclear. Looked up from germline, CDR1 is MGHRA and CDR2 is YSYEKL. The V gene lost 3 bases and the J gene lost 0 bases, with 14 bases spanning the gap. This CDR3 is 16 amino acids long.

The CDR3 DNA reads TGTGCCAGCGAAAAGGAGCTCATTCGGGGAGGTGGCTACACCTTC. As protein: CASEKELIRGGGYTF. V and J are TRBV21-1 and TRBJ1-2. TRBV21-1 is given as a pseudogene. CDR3 length: 15 residues.

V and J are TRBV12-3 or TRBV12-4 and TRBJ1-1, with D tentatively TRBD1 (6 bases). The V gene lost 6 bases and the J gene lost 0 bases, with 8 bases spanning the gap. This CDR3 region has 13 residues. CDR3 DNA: TGTGCCAGCAGCGGGGACATGAACACTGAAGCTTTCTTT. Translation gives CASSGDMNTEAFF.

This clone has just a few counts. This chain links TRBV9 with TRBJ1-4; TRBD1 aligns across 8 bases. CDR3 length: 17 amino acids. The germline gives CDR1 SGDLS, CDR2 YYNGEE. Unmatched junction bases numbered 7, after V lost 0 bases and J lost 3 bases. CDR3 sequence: CASSVAPIQGANEKLFF. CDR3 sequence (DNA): TGTGCCAGCAGCGTAGCCCCGATACAGGGGGCTAATGAAAAACTGTTTTTT.

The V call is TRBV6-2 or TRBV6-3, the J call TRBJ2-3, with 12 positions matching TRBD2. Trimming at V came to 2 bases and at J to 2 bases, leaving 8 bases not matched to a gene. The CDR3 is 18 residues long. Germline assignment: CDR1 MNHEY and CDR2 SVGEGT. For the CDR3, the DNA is TGTGCCAGCAGTTACAACCGACTAGCGGGGGCCTCCACAGATACGCAGTATTTT. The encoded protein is CASSYNRLAGASTDTQYF.